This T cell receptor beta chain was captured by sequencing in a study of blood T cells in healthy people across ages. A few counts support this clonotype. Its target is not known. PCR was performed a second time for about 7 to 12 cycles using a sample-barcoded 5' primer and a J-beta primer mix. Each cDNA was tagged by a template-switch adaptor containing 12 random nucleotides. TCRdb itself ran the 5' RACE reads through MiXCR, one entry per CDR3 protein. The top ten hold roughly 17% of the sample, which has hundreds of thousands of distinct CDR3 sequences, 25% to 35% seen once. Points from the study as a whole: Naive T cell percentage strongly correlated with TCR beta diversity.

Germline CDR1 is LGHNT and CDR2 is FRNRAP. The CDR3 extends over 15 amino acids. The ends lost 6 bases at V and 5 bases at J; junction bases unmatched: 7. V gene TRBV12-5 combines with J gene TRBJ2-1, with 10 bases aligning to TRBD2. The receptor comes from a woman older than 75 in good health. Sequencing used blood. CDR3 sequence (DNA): TGTGCTAGTGGCCTTAGCGGGGGGAAGAACAATGAGCAGTTCTTC. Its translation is CASGLSGGKNNEQFF.